This record covers a single TCR beta chain. Its antigen remains undetermined. It has no much larger one-base neighbor in the sample; base qualities were not kept. The time point label on this specimen signifies: roughly 24 weeks on oral tofacitinib. Sample treatment or condition, as interpreted from the label and publication: oral pan-JAK inhibitor, 5-10 mg twice daily. Peripheral blood and lesional scalp punch biopsies were obtained from patients with alopecia areata. PBMCs were separated by density centrifugation and stained for CD3, CD4 and CD8, after which CD4+ and CD8+ T cells were sorted on a FACSAria. The library was prepared using the immunoSEQ multiplex PCR assay. To provide template for TCR sequencing, every sample had RNA extracted and reverse transcribed into cDNA. SuperScript III was used for first-strand cDNA synthesis, primed with a 2:1 mix of oligo-dT and random hexamers. A synthetic immune receptor repertoire was used to gauge amplification bias, and whatever bias remained was removed computationally. Regarding the original processing steps: Raw reads were preprocessed to remove errors, and CDR3 was defined by IMGT conventions from the conserved cysteine to phenylalanine. Clonality was calculated as 1 minus Shannon entropy normalized by log2 of the number of productive unique TCRs. CD4 or CD8 identity of scalp clones was inferred by cross-referencing scalp TCRbeta sequences with sorted blood CD4 and CD8 repertoires. TCRdb took over this immuneACCESS table, retaining in-frame rearrangements with V and J assigned. Such tables are incomplete; in checked studies, under half of the missing clones stem from an unresolved V gene, and the remainder is unexplained. The V and J calls and clone size were taken over from that table, and D and trimming were inferred from the DNA. The table for this sample lists around 100,000 clones; roughly three fifths of them were counted only once. The ten largest account for more than 10% of the sample.

These data originate in a study of CD8+ T cells in alopecia areata (dated by TCRdb to 2017 to 2018). Turning to the overall study: The treated patients took part in an open-label pilot trial in which moderate-to-severe alopecia areata was treated with oral tofacitinib at 5 to 10 mg twice daily. For the treated patients, the SALT score, which quantifies what percentage of scalp surface area is affected, served as the measure of disease severity. On the human side, TCRbeta sequencing was run on scalp tissue and on sorted CD4+ and CD8+ peripheral blood T cells from healthy controls and from alopecia areata patients with either patchy or totalis/universalis disease. Scalp clonality was compared across normal scalp (n=4), patchy alopecia areata scalp (n=8), and alopecia totalis/universalis scalp (n=8). Tofacitinib was given for 6 to 18 months, followed by 6 months of follow-up off drug to assess delayed response and recurrence. To study T cell clonal expansion in alopecia areata, the researchers applied high-throughput TCRbeta sequencing to both the C3H/HeJ mouse model and human patients. Patients on tofacitinib were biopsied at baseline and after 4 and 24 weeks of treatment, and several of the patients also had a later scalp biopsy. The RNA source kit depended on sample type: the PAXgene miRNA kit for fixed scalp, the miRNeasy kit for PBMCs, and the RNeasy kit for mouse skin. immunoSEQ multiplex PCR using 35 Vbeta forward primers and 13 Jbeta reverse primers was used to amplify TCRbeta CDR3 regions.

The CDR3 covers 18 residues, taking in both the cysteine and the phenylalanine. Just CDR3 DNA is preserved here, 54 bases in frame from base 1. CDR1 is given as SGHRS and CDR2 as YFSETQ, both from the germline V gene. V is clipped by 4 bases and J by 4 bases, and the sequence between their germline boundaries is 25 bases long. The study at large found these results: Because the treated cohort was small and included a single nonresponder, larger studies are needed to assess links between baseline CD8+ expansion and response. During tofacitinib treatment, many expanded lesional clones remained in scalp and blood, and this persistence may partly explain relapse after treatment is stopped. Resident alphabeta T cells in normal human skin are also sequenced, complicating scalp TCR repertoire analysis, unlike mouse skin dominated by gammadelta T cells. Shared TCR sequences between patients were less evident than in mice, which may be partly attributable to HLA diversity in the patient population. Higher clonality and more expanded CD8+ clones were observed in lesional scalp than in normal scalp, particularly in alopecia totalis/universalis, a finding suggestive of antigenic drive. Tofacitinib significantly decreased scalp clonality and the number of expanded CD8+ clones among the top 100 scalp clones.

In this chain, TRBV5-1 is recombined with TRBJ2-3, and possibly TRBD2, on 7 matching bases. The source is a human donor with alopecia areata. The sample was CD8+ T cells sorted from blood, taken at week 24, from a patient treated with tofacitinib. CDR3 loop: CASSLGQPSAGTSDTQYF. The bases read TGCGCCAGCAGCCTCGGACAGCCTTCAGCGGGGACATCAGATACGCAGTATTTT.